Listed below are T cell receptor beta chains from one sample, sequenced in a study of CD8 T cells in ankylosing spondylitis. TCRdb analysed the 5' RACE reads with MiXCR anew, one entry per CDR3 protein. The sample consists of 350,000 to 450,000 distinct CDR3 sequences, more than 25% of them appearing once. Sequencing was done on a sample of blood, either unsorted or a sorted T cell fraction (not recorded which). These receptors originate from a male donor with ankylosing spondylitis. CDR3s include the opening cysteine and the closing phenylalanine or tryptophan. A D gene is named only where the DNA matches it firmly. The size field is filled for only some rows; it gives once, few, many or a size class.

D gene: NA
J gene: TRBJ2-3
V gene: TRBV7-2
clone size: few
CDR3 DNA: TGTGCCAGCAGCTTAGAACCGGACCTTTCGGGAACGCAGTATTTT
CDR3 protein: CASSLEPDLSGTQYF

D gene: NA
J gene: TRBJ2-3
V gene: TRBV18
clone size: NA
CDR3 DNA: TGTGCCAGCTCAACTAACGGGGCCGGCGCAGATACGCAGTATTTT
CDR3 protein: CASSTNGAGADTQYF

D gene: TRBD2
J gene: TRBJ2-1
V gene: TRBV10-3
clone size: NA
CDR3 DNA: TGTGCCATCAGTGGGGGGGGGACTAGCGGACGTTATTCCTACAATGAGCAGTTCTTC
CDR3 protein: CAISGGGTSGRYSYNEQFF

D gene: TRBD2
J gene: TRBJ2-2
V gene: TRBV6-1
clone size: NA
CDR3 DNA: TGTGCCAGCAGTAGAGCGGGAGTCACCGGGGAGCTGTTTTTT
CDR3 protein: CASSRAGVTGELFF

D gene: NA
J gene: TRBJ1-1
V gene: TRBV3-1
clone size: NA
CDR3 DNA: TGTGCCAGCAGTCGAAACAGGGACACTGAAGCTTTCTTT
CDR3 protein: CASSRNRDTEAFF

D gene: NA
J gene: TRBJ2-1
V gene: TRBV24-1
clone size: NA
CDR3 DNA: TGTGCCACCAGTGATGCCCAGGCGAGCTCCTACAATGAGCAGTTCTTC
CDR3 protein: CATSDAQASSYNEQFF

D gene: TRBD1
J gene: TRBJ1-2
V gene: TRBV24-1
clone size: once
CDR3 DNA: TGTGCCACCAGTGACCGGAGACAGGGAGGCTACACCTTC
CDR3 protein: CATSDRRQGGYTF

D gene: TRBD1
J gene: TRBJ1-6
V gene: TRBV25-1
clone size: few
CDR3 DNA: TGTGCCAGCAGTGATCCGGGACAGGGTTGGGGTTCACCCCTCCACTTT
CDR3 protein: CASSDPGQGWGSPLHF

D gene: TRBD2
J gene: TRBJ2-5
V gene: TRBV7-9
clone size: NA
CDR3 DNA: TGTGCCAGCAGCCGGGGACTAGCGGGAGGCCTCCAAGAGACCCAGTACTTC
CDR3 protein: CASSRGLAGGLQETQYF

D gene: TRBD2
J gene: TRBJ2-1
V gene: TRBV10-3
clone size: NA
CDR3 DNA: TGTGCCATCGGGGGGGGACGGTTATACAATGAGCAGTTCTTC
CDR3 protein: CAIGGGRLYNEQFF

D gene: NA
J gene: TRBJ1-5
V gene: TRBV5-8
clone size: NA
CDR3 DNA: TGTGCCAGCAGCTTTGGGGATGGGGCTTCTCAGCCCCAGCATTTT
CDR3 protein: CASSFGDGASQPQHF

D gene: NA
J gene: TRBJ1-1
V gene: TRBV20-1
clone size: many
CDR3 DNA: TGCAGTGTTACACAGGGATTTGCTGAAGCTTTCTTT
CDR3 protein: CSVTQGFAEAFF

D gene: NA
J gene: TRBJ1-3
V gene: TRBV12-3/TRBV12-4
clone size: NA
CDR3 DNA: TGTGCCAGCAGCCCCACAGTAACGGGAAACACCATATATTTT
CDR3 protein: CASSPTVTGNTIYF

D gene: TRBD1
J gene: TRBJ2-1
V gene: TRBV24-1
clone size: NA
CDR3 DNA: TGTGCCACCGTTGCTGGACAGGGGGCGGGTGAGCAGTTCTTC
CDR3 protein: CATVAGQGAGEQFF

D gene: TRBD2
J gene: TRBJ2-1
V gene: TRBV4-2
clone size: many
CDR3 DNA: TGTGCCAGCAGCCCGGGACTAGCGGGAAATGAGCAGTTCTTC
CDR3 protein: CASSPGLAGNEQFF

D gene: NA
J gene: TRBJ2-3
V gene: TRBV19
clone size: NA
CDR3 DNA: TGTGCCAGTAGTATATCTTGGACTACAGATACGCAGTATTTT
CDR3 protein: CASSISWTTDTQYF

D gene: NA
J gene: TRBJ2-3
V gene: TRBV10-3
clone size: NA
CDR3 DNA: TGTGCCATCAGTGCCTTTGAGACCGGAGGAGATACGCAGTATTTT
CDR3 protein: CAISAFETGGDTQYF

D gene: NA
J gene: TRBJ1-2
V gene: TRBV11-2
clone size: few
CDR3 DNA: TGTGCCAGCAGCTTCTTCGACCTTGGGATGGATGGCTACACCTTC
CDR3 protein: CASSFFDLGMDGYTF

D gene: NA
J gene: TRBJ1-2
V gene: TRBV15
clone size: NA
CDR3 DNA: TGTGCCACCAGCAGAGATGGCTACTATGGCTACACCTTC
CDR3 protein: CATSRDGYYGYTF

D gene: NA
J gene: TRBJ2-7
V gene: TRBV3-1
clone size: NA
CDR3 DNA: TGTGCCAGCAGCCAAGGGGCCAACTCCTACGAGCAGTACTTC
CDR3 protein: CASSQGANSYEQYF

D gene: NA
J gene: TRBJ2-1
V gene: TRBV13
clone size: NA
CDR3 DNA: TGTGCCAGCAGAGCGATCGGGAGATCAGGGTTCGATGAGCAGTTCTTC
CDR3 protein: CASRAIGRSGFDEQFF

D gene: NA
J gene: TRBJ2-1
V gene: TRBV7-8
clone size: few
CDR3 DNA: TGTGCCAGCAGCCCGAGCGGGCGAGATATTAACTACAATGAGCAGTTCTTC
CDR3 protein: CASSPSGRDINYNEQFF

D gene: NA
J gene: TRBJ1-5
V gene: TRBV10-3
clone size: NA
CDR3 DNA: TGTGCCATCAGTGAGCCAGGGACCAATCAGCCCCAGCATTTT
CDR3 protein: CAISEPGTNQPQHF

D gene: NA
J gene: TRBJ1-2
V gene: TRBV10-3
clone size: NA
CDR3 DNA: TGTGCCATCAGTGAACCGCAATATGGCTACACCTTC
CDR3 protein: CAISEPQYGYTF

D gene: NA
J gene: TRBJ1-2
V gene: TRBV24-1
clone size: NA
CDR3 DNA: TGTGCCACCAGCTACGGGGGTAACTATGGCTACACCTTC
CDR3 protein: CATSYGGNYGYTF

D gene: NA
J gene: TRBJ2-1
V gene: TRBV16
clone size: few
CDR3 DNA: TGTGCCAGCAGCCTTAGCAGAACGTACAATGAGCAGTTCTTC
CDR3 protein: CASSLSRTYNEQFF

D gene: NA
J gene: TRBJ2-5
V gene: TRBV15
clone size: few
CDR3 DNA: TGTGCCACCAGCAGAGATCTCCGTGCCGGGGAGACCCAGTACTTC
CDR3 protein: CATSRDLRAGETQYF

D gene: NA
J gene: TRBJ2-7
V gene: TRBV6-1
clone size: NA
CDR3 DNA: TGTGCCAGCAGTGAAGCTAACGGTTACGAGCAGTACTTC
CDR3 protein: CASSEANGYEQYF

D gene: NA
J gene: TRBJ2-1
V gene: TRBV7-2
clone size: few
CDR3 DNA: TGTGCCAGCAGCTCGGGGACACCAACCTACAATGAGCAGTTCTTC
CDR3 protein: CASSSGTPTYNEQFF

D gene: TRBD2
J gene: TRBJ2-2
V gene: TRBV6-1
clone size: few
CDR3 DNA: TGTGCCAGCAGACCCGGGACTAGCGTGGTTGGCACCGGGGAGCTGTTTTTT
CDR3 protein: CASRPGTSVVGTGELFF

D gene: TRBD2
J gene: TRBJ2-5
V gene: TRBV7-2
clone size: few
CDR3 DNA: TGTGCCAGCAGCTTTGGGTGGGAGGGAGAGACCCAGTACTTC
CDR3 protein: CASSFGWEGETQYF

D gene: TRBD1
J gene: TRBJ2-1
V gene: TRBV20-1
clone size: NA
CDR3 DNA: TGCAGTGCTACCCTAGGGACAGTCTCCTACAATGAGCAGTTCTTC
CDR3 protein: CSATLGTVSYNEQFF

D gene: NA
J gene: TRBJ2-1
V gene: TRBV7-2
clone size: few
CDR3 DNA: TGTGCCAGCAGCTCGTCCGGGACAGAGCAGTTCTTC
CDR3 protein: CASSSSGTEQFF

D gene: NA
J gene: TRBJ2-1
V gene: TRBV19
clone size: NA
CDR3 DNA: TGTGCCAGTAGTCCCACTGCCTACTACAATGAGCAGTTCTTC
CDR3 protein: CASSPTAYYNEQFF

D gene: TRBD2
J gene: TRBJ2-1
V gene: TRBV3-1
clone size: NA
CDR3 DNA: TGTGCCAGCAGCCAAGTGGGACTAGCGGGAGGTAATGAGCAGTTCTTC
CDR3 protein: CASSQVGLAGGNEQFF

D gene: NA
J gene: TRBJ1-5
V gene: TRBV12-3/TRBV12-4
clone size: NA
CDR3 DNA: TGTGCCAGCAGCGGACAGAACAATCAGCCCCAGCATTTT
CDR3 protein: CASSGQNNQPQHF

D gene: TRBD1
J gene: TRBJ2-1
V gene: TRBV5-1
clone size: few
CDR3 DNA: TGCGCCAGCAGCACACTCCGGGACAGGAACTACAATGAGCAGTTCTTC
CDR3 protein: CASSTLRDRNYNEQFF

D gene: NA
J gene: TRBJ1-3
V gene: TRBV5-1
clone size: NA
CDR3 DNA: TGCGCCAGCAGCTCTACAGGGAGCAACACCATATATTTT
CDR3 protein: CASSSTGSNTIYF

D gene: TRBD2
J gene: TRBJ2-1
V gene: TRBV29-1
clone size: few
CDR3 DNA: TGCAGCGTTGGGACTAGCGGGAGGGTCCCGAGCTCCTACAATGAGCAGTTCTTC
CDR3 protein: CSVGTSGRVPSSYNEQFF

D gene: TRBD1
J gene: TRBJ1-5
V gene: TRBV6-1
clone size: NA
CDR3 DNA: TGTGCCAGCAGGGCACAGGGGGCCGTAAGGCCCCAGCATTTT
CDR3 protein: CASRAQGAVRPQHF

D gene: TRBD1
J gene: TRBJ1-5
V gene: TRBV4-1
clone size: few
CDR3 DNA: TGCGCCAGCAGCCAAGAACCCAGGGGGGGGAATCAGCCCCAGCATTTT
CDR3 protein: CASSQEPRGGNQPQHF

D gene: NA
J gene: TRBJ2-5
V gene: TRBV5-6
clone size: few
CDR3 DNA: TGTGCCAGCAGCTCTGGGACACGACAAGAGACCCAGTACTTC
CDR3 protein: CASSSGTRQETQYF

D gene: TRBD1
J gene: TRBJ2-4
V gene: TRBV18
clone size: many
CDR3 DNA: TGTGCCAGCTCACCTACATATTCCGGGACAGGGAAAAACATTCAGTACTTC
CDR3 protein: CASSPTYSGTGKNIQYF

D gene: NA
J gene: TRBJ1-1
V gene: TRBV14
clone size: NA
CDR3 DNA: TGTGCCAGCAGCCAGGATGTCACAGGGATCGGGGCTTTCTTT
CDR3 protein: CASSQDVTGIGAFF

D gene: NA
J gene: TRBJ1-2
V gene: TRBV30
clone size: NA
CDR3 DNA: TGTGCCTGGAGTCCGGACAGCTATGGCTACACCTTC
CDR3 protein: CAWSPDSYGYTF

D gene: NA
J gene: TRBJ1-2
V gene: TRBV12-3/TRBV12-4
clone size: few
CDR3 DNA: TGTGCCAGCAGTTTAGTAGGCCGATCTGGGTATGGCTACACCTTC
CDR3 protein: CASSLVGRSGYGYTF

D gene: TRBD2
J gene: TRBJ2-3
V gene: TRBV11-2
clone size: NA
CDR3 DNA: TGTGCCAGCAGCCAGGGACTAGCGGGGGCGGGGACGCAGTATTTT
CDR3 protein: CASSQGLAGAGTQYF

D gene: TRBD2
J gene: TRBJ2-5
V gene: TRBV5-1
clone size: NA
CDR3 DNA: TGCGCCAGCAGCGTGTCGGCTAGCGGGGCCCAAGAGACCCAGTACTTC
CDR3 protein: CASSVSASGAQETQYF

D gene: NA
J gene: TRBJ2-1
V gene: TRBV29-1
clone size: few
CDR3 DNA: TGCAGCGTTGAAGTCTTCAATGAGCAGTTCTTC
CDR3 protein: CSVEVFNEQFF